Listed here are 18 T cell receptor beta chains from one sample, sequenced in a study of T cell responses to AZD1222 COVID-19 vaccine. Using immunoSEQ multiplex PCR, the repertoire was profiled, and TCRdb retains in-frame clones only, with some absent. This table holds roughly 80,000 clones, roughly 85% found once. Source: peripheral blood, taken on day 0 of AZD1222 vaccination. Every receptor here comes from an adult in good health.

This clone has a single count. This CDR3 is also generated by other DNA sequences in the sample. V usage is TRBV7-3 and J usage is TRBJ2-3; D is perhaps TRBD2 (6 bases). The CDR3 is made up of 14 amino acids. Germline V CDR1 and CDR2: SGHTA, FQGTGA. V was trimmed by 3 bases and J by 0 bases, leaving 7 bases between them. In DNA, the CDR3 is TGTGCCAGCAGCTTGGGGACTAGCACAGATACGCAGTATTTT. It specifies CASSLGTSTDTQYF.

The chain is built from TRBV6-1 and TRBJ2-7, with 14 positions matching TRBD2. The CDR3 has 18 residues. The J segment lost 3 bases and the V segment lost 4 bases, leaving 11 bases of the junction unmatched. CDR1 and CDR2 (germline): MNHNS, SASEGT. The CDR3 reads CASSGAGTSGGSVYEQYF. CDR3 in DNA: TGTGCCAGCAGTGGAGCCGGGACTAGCGGGGGTAGCGTCTACGAGCAGTACTTC.

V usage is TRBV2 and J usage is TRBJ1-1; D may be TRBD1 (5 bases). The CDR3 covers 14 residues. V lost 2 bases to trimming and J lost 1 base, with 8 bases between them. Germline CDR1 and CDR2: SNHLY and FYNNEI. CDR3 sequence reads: CASSERGGNTEAFF. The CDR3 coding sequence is TGTGCCAGCAGTGAAAGGGGCGGGAACACTGAAGCTTTCTTT.

This chain's CDR3 is CASSFLGWETQYF. The CDR3 DNA is TGTGCCAGCAGCTTTTTGGGGTGGGAGACCCAGTACTTC. The chain has TRBV5-4 and TRBJ2-5; no clear D. Germline V lookup: CDR1 SGHNT, CDR2 YYREEE (reference sequence). CDR3 length equals 13 residues. Trimming left V 2 bases short and J 5 bases short, with 10 bases between.

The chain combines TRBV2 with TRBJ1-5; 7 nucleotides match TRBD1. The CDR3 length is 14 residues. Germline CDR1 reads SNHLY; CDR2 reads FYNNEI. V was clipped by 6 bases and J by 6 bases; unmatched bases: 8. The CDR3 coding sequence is TGTGCCAGCAGCACCGACAGGGACCCTCAGCCCCAGCATTTT. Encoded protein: CASSTDRDPQPQHF.

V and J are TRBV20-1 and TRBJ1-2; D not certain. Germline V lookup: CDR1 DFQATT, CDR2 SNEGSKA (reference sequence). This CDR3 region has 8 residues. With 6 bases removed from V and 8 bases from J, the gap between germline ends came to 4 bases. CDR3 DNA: TGCAGTGCAGACGGCTACACCTTC. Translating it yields CSADGYTF.

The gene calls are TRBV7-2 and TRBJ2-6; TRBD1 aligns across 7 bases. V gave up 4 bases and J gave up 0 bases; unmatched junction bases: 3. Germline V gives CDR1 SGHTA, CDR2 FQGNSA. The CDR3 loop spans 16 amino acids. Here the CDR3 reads CASSSGQYSGANVLTF. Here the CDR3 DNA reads TGTGCCAGCAGCTCGGGACAGTACTCTGGGGCCAACGTCCTGACTTTC.

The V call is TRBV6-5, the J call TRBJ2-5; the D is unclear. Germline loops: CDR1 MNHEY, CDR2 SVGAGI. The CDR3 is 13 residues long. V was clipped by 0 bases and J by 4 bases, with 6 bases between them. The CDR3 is CASSYSRIETQYF. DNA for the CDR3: TGTGCCAGCAGTTACTCGAGAATAGAGACCCAGTACTTC.

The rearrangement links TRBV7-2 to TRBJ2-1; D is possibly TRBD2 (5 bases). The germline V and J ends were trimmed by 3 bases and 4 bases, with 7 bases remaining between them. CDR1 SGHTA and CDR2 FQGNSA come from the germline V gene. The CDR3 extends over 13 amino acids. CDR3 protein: CASSLRAYNEQFF. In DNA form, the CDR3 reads TGTGCCAGCAGCTTGCGGGCTTACAATGAGCAGTTCTTC.

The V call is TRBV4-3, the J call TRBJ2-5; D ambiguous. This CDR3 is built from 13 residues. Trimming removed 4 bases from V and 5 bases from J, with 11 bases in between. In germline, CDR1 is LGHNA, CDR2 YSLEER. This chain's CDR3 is CASSLHRFETQYF. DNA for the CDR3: TGCGCCAGCAGCCTTCACAGATTTGAGACCCAGTACTTC.

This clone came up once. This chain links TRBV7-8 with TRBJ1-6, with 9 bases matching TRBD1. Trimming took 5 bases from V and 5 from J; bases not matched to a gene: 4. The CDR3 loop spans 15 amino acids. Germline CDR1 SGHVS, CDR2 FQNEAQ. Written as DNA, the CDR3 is TGTGCCAGCAGCCCACGGACAGGGGATAATTCACCCCTCCACTTT. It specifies CASSPRTGDNSPLHF.

CDR3 residues: CASSLTRQGEYEQYF. The CDR3 nucleotides are TGCGCCAGCAGCTTGACGAGACAGGGGGAGTACGAGCAGTACTTC. The rearrangement joins TRBV5-1 to TRBJ2-7; 9 bases line up with TRBD1. V shed 1 base and J 4 bases; nucleotides not matched to a gene: 6. The V gene's germline CDR1 is SGHRS and CDR2 YFSETQ. The CDR3 consists of 15 residues.

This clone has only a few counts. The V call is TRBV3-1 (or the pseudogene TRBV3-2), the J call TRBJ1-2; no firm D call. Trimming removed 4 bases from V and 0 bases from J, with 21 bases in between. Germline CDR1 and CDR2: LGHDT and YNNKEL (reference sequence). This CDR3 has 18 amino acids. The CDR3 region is CASSLSNVGSPANYGYTF. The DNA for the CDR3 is TGTGCCAGCAGCCTCTCCAATGTGGGGAGCCCAGCTAACTATGGCTACACCTTC.

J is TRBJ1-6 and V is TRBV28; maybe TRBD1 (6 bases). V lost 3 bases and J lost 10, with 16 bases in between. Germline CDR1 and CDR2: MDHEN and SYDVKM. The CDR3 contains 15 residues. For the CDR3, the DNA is TGTGCCAGCAGTTTTCAGGGGCAGGGGAGCTCACCCCTCCACTTT. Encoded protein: CASSFQGQGSSPLHF. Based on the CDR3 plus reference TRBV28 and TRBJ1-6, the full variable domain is DVKVTQSSRYLVKRTGEKVFLECVQDMDHENMFWYRQDPGLGLRLIYFSYDVKMKEKGDIPEGYSVSREKKERFSLILESASTNQTSMYLCASSFQGQGSSPLHFGNGTRLTVT.

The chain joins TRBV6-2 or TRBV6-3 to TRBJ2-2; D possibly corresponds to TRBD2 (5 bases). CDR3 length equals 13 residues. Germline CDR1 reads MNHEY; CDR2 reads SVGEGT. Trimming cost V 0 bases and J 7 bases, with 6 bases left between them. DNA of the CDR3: TGTGCCAGCAGTTACTCAGGAGGCGGGGAGCTGTTTTTT. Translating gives CASSYSGGGELFF.

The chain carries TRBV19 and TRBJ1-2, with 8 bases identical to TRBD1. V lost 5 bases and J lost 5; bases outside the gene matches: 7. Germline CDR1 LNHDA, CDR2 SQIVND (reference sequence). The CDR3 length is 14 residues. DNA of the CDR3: TGTGCCAGTAGTGCCTCGGACAGGGAGTATGGCTACACCTTC. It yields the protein CASSASDREYGYTF. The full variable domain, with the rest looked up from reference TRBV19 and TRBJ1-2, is DGGITQSPKYLFRKEGQNVTLSCEQNLNHDAMYWYRQDPGQGLRLIYYSQIVNDFQKGDIAEGYSVSREKKESFPLTVTSAQKNPTAFYLCASSASDREYGYTFGSGTRLTVV.

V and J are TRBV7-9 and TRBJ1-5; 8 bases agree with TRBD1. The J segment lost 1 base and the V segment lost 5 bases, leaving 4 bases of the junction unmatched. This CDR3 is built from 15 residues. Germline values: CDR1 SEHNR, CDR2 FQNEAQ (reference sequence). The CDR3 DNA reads TGTGCCAGCAGCCCCGGGACAGGCAGCAATCAGCCCCAGCATTTT. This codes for CASSPGTGSNQPQHF.

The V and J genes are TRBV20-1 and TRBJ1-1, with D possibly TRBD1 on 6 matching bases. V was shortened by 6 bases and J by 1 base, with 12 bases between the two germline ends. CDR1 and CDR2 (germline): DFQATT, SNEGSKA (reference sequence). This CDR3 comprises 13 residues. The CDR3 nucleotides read TGCAGTGCGAGTGGGGGCGGGAACACTGAAGCTTTCTTT. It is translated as CSASGGGNTEAFF.